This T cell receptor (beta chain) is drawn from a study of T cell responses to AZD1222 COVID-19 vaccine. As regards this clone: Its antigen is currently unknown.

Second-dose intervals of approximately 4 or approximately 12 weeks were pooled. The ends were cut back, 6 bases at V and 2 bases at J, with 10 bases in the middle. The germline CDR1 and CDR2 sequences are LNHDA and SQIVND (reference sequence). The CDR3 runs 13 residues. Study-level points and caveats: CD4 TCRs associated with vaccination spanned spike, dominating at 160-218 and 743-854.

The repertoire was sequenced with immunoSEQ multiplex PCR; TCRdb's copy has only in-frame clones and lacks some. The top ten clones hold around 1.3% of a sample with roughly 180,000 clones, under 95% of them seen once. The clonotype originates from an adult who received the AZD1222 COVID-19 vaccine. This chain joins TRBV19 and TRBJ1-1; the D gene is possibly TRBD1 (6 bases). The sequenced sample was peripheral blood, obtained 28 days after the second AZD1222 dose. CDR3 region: CASRWGANTEAFF. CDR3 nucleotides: TGTGCCAGTAGGTGGGGGGCCAACACTGAAGCTTTCTTT.